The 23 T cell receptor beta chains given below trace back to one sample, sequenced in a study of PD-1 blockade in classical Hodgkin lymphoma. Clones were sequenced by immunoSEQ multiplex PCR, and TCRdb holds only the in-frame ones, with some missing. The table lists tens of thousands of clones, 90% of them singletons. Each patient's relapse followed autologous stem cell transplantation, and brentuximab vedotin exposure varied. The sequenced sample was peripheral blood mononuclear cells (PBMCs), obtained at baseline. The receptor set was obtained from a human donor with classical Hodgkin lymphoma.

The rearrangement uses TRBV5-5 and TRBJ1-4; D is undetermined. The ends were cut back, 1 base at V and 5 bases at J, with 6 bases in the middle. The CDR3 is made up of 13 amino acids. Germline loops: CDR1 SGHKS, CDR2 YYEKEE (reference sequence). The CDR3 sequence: CASSLRLNEKLFF. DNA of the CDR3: TGTGCCAGCAGCTTGCGGCTGAATGAAAAACTGTTTTTT.

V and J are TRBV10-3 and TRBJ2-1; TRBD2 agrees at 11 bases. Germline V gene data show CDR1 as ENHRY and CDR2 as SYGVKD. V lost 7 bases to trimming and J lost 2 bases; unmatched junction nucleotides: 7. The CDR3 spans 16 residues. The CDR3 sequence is CAIKPNSGGAYNEQFF. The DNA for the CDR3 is TGTGCCATCAAACCCAATAGCGGGGGGGCCTACAATGAGCAGTTCTTC.

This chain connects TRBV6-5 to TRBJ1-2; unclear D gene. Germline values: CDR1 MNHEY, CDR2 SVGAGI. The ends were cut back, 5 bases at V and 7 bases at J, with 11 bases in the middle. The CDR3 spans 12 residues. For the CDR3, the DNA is TGTGCCAGCAGTGGCGTAGAAGTTGGCTACACCTTC. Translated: CASSGVEVGYTF.

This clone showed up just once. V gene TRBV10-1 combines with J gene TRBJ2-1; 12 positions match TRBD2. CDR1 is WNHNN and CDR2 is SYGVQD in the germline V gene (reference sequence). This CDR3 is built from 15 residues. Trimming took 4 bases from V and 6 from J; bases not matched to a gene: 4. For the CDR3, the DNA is TGCGCCAGCAGTGGTACTAGCGGGGGGCTCAATGAGCAGTTCTTC. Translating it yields CASSGTSGGLNEQFF.

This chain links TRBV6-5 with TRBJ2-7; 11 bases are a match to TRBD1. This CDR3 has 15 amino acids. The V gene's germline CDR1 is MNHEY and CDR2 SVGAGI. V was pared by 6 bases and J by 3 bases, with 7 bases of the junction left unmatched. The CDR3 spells CASSRSGQGGYEQYF. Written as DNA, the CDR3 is TGTGCCAGCAGCAGATCGGGACAGGGGGGCTACGAGCAGTACTTC.

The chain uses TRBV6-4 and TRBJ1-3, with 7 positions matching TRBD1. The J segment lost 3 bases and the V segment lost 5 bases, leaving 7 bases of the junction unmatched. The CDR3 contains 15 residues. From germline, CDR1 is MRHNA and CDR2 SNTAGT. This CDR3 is CASSRGGYSGNTIYF. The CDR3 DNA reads TGTGCCAGCAGTCGAGGGGGCTATAGTGGAAACACCATATATTTT.

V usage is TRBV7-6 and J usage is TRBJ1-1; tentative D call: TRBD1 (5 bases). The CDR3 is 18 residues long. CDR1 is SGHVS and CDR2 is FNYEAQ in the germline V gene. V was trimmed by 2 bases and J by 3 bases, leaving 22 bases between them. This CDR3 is CASSLFRGVSNFDTEAFF. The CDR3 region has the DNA TGTGCCAGCAGCTTATTCCGGGGGGTATCTAATTTCGACACTGAAGCTTTCTTT.

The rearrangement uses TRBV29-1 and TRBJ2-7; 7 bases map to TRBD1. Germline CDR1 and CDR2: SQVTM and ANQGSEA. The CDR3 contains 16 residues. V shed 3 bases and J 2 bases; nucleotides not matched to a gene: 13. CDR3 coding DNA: TGCAGCGTTGATATACCGGGGACAGCCGCACCCTACGAGCAGTACTTC. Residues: CSVDIPGTAAPYEQYF.

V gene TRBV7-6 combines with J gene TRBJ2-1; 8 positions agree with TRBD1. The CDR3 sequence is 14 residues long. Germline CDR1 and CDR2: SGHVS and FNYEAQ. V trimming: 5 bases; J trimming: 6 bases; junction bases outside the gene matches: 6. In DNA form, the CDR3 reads TGTGCCAGCAGCGCATGGACAGGGCGCAATGAGCAGTTCTTC. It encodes CASSAWTGRNEQFF. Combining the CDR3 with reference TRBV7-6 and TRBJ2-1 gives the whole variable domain GAGVSQSPRYKVTKRGQDVALRCDPISGHVSLYWYRQALGQGPEFLTYFNYEAQQDKSGLPNDRFSAERPEGSISTLTIQRTEQRDSAMYRCASSAWTGRNEQFFGPGTRLTVL.

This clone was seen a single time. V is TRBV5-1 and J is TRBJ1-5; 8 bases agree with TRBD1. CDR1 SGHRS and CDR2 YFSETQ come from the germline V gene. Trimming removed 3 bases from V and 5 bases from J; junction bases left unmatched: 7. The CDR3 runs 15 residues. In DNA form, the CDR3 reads TGCGCCAGCAGCTCGTCGGGACAGGCGGATCAGCCCCAGCATTTT. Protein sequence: CASSSSGQADQPQHF.

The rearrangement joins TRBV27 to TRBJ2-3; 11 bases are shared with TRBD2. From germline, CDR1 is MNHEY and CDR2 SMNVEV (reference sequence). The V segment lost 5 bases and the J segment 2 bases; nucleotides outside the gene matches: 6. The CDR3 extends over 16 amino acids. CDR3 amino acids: CASSARLAGLTDTQYF. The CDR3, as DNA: TGTGCCAGCAGTGCCAGACTAGCGGGGCTCACAGATACGCAGTATTTT.

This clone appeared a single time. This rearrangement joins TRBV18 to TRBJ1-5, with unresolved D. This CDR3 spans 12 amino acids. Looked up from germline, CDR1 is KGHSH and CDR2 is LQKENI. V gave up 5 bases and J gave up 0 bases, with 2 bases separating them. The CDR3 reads CASSDSNQPQHF. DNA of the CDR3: TGTGCCAGCTCAGATAGCAATCAGCCCCAGCATTTT.

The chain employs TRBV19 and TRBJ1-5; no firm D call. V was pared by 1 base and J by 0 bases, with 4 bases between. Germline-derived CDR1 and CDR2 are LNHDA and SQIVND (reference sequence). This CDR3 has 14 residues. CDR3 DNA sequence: TGTGCCAGTAGTATAGCGTATAGCAATCAGCCCCAGCATTTT. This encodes CASSIAYSNQPQHF.

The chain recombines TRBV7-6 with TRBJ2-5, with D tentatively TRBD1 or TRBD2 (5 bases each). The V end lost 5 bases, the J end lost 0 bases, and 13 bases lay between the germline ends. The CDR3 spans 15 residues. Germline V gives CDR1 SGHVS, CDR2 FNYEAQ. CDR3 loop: CASSPSPGHQETQYF. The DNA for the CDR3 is TGTGCCAGCAGCCCGAGTCCGGGACACCAAGAGACCCAGTACTTC.

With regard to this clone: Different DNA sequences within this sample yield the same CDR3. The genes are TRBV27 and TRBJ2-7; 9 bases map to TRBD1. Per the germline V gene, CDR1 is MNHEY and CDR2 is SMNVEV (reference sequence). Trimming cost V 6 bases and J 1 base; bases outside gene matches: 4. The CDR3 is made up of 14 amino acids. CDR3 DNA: TGTGCCAGCAGACGAGGGACAGGGTCCTACGAGCAGTACTTC. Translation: CASRRGTGSYEQYF.

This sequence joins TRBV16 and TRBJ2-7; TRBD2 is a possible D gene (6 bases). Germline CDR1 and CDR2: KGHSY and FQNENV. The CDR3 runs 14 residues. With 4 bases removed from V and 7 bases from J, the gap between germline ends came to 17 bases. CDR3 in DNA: TGTGCCAGCAGCCTTGGGGGGATCCTTGGGGAGCAGTACTTC. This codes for CASSLGGILGEQYF.

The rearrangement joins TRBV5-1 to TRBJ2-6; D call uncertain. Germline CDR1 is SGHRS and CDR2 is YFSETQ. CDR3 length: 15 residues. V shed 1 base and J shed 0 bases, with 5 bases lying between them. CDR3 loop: CASSLTGSGANVLTF. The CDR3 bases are TGCGCCAGCAGCTTGACGGGCTCTGGGGCCAACGTCCTGACTTTC.

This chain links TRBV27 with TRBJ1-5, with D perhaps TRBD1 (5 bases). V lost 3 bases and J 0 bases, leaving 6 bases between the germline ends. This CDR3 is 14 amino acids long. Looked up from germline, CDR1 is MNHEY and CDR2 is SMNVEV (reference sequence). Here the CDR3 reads CASSFRDSNQPQHF. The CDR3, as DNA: TGTGCCAGCAGTTTCAGGGATAGCAATCAGCCCCAGCATTTT.

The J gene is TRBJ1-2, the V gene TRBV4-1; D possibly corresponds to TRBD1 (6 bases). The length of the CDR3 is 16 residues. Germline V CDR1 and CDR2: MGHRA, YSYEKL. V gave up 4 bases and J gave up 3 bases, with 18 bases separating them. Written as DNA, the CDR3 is TGCGCCAGCAGCCTACCAGGGACAAGTACTTACTATGGCTACACCTTC. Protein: CASSLPGTSTYYGYTF.

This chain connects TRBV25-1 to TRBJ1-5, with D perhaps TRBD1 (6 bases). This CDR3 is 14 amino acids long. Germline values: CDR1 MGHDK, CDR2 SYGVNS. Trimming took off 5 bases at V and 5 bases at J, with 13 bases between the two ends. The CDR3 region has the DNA TGTGCCAGCAGTTCGACAGGCTTTTATCAGCCCCAGCATTTT. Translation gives CASSSTGFYQPQHF.

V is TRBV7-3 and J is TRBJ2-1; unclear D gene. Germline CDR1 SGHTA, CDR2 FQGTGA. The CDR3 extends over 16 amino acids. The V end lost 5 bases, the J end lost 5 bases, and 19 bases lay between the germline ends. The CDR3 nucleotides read TGTGCCAGCAGCCGAAGGGCAGGTCGGCCCCACAATGAGCAGTTCTTC. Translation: CASSRRAGRPHNEQFF.

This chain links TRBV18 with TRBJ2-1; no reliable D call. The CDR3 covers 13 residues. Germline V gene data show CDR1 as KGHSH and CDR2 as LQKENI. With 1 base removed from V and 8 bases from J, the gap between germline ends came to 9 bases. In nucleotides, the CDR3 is TGTGCCAGCTCACCACGGCTAGACGATGAGCAGTTCTTC. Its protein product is CASSPRLDDEQFF.

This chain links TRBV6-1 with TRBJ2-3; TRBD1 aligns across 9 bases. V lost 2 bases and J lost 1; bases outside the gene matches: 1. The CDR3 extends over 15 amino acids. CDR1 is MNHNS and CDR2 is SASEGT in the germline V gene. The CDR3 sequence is CASSENRGRTDTQYF. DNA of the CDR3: TGTGCCAGCAGTGAAAACAGGGGGCGCACAGATACGCAGTATTTT.